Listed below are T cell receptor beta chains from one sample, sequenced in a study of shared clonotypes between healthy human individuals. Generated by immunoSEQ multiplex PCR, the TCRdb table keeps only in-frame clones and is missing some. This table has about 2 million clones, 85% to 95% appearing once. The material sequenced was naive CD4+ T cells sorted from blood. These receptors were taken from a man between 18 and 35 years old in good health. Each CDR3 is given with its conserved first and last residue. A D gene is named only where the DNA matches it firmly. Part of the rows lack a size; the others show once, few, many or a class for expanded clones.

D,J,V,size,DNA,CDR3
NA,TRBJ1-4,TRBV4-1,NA,TGCGCCAGCAGCCCTTTGGCTTGGGGGAATGAAAAACTGTTTTTT,CASSPLAWGNEKLFF
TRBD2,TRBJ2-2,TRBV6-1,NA,TGTGCCAGCAGCCATACTAGCGATCGGGAGCTGTTTTTT,CASSHTSDRELFF
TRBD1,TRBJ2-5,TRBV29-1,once,TGCAGCGTCGACAACAGGGGTGAGACCCAGTACTTC,CSVDNRGETQYF
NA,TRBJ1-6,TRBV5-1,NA,TGCGCCAGCAGCGTAAACCTGAATTCACCCCTCCACTTT,CASSVNLNSPLHF
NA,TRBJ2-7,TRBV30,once,TGTGCCTGGAGTAGGGGACTGATCTACGAGCAGTACTTC,CAWSRGLIYEQYF
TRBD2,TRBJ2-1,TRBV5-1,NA,TGCGCCAGCAGCTTGGCCGGCCTAGCGGGAGGGAATGAGCAGTTCTTC,CASSLAGLAGGNEQFF
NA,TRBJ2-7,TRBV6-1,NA,TGTGCCAGCAGTGCCTACACAAACTCTCCCTCCGAGCAGTACTTC,CASSAYTNSPSEQYF
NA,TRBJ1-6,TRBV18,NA,TGTGCCAGCTCACCACGGGATCAGGCTGATTCACCCCTCCACTTT,CASSPRDQADSPLHF
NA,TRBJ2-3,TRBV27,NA,TGTGCCAGCAGTTCCTCCCAGAGCACAGATACGCAGTATTTT,CASSSSQSTDTQYF
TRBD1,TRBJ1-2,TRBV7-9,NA,TGTGCCAGCAGCTTAGAAGGGACAGGGCATGGCTACACCTTC,CASSLEGTGHGYTF
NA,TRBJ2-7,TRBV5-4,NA,TGTGCCAGCAGCCTACAGGTTACCTACGAGCAGTACTTC,CASSLQVTYEQYF
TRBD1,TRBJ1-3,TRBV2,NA,TGTGCCAGCAGTGCCCCGGGACAGGGGGCAACTGGAAACACCATATATTTT,CASSAPGQGATGNTIYF
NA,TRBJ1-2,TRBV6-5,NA,TGTGCCAGCAGTGACCCTCGACAAAACAGGGGCTACACCTTC,CASSDPRQNRGYTF
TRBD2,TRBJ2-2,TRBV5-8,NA,TGTGCCAGCAGCTTGGTGTGGACTAGCGGAACCGGGGAGCTGTTTTTT,CASSLVWTSGTGELFF
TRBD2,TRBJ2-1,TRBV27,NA,TGTGCCAGCAGTTTCTATTCGGGAGGCTCCTACAATGAGCAGTTCTTC,CASSFYSGGSYNEQFF
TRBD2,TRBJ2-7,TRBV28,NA,TGTGCCAGCAGTTTCCAGCGGGGGGCCCACTACGAGCAGTACTTC,CASSFQRGAHYEQYF
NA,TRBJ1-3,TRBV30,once,TGTGCCTGGAAGAACAGGCTAACTGGAAACACCATATATTTT,CAWKNRLTGNTIYF
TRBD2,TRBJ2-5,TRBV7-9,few,TGTGCCAGCAGCTTAGAGGCTAGCGGGAGTGAGACCCAGTACTTC,CASSLEASGSETQYF
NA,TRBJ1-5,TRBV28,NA,TGTGCCAGCAGTCTCTTGAACAAGGGGCTCAATCAGCCCCAGCATTTT,CASSLLNKGLNQPQHF
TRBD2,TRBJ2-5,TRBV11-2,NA,TGTGCCAGCAGCTTAGGGGGAGGGCCGGGAGAGACCCAGTACTTC,CASSLGGGPGETQYF
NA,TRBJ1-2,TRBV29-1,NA,TGCAGCGTTGAAGATTACGAGATCAAGGCTGATGGCTACACCTTC,CSVEDYEIKADGYTF
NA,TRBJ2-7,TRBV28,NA,TGTGCCAGCAGTCTTAGAAACTACGAGCAGTACTTC,CASSLRNYEQYF
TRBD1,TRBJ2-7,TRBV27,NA,TGTGCCAGCAGATCCGGACAGGGGAAAGCTATTTACGAGCAGTACTTC,CASRSGQGKAIYEQYF
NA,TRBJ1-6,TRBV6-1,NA,TGTGCCAGCAGTGAGGGTACAATCAACGGTTCACCCCTCCACTTT,CASSEGTINGSPLHF
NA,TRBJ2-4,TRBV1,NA,TGCACCAGCAGCCAAGAACGGAGGATTTTAGCCGGACTAGCGGGGGATAAAAACATTCAGTACTTC,CTSSQERRILAGLAGDKNIQYF
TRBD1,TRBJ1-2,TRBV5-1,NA,TGCGCCAGCAGCTTAGGACAGGGCCTCTATGGCTACACCTTC,CASSLGQGLYGYTF
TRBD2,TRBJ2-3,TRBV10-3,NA,TGTGCCATCAGTGAGTCATCCGGGGGGGGCACAGATACGCAGTATTTT,CAISESSGGGTDTQYF
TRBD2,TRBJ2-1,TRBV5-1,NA,TGCGCCAGCGGCCAGACTAGCGGGAGCTCTTTTGAGCAGTTCTTC,CASGQTSGSSFEQFF
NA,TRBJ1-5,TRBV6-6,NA,TGTGCCAGCAGTTACTCTCGGGGTGAGCCCCAGCATTTT,CASSYSRGEPQHF
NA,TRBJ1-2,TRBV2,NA,TGTGCCAGCAGTGAAAGTGCCGGGTTAACTAACTATGGCTACACCTTC,CASSESAGLTNYGYTF
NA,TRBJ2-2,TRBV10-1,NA,TGCGCCAGCAGTGAAAGTTACTGGCCCAGCGCCGGGGAGCTGTTTTTT,CASSESYWPSAGELFF
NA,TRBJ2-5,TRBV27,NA,TGTGCCGCAAAACGAATCGTACAGGGAGGATCGGAGACCCAGTACTTC,CAAKRIVQGGSETQYF
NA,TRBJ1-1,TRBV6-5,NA,TGTGCCAGCAGTTACTCAGCGGGGACCACTGAAGCTTTCTTT,CASSYSAGTTEAFF
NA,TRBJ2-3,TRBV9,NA,TGTGCCAGCAGCGGGACTGTATCTAGCACAGATACGCAGTATTTT,CASSGTVSSTDTQYF
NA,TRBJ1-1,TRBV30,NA,TGTGCCTGGATTGCCCTTCCCCTCTCGAACACTGAAGCTTTCTTT,CAWIALPLSNTEAFF
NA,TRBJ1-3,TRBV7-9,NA,TGTGCCAGCAGCTTAGAGGCAGGTGGAAACACCATATATTTT,CASSLEAGGNTIYF
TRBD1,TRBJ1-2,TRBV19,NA,TGTGCCAGTAGTATGGGAGGATCGGACAGGGCATGGGATGGCTACACCTTC,CASSMGGSDRAWDGYTF
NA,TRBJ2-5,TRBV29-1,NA,TGCAGCGTTGTCAGGGTCGTTAGCGTGGGGACCCAGTACTTC,CSVVRVVSVGTQYF
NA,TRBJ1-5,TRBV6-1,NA,TGTGCCAGCACCCCAGATAGCAATCAGCCCCAGCATTTT,CASTPDSNQPQHF
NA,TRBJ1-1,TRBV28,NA,TGTGCCTCCCGGGACTCAGTCACTGAAGCTTTCTTT,CASRDSVTEAFF
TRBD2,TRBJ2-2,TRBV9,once,TGTGCCAGCAGTCGTACTAGCGGCCTCAACACCGGGGAGCTGTTTTTT,CASSRTSGLNTGELFF
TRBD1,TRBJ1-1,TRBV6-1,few,TGTGCCAGCAGTGTGTGGGACAGTGAAGCTTTCTTT,CASSVWDSEAFF
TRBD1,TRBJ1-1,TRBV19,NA,TGTGCCAGTAGAGGGGGCTGGAACACTGAAGCTTTCTTT,CASRGGWNTEAFF
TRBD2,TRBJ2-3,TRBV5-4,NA,TGTGCCAGCAGCTTAGGTAGCGGGAGATCGGATACGCAGTATTTT,CASSLGSGRSDTQYF
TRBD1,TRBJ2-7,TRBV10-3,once,TGTGCCATCAGGCCATCGGGGGACAGGGTCTCCTACGAGCAGTACTTC,CAIRPSGDRVSYEQYF